This paragraph reports one T cell receptor beta chain. In the original processing: Cell counts per sample came from amplifying reference gene primers. The data were produced by immunoSEQ multiplex PCR, yet TCRdb's version contains in-frame clones alone and is incomplete. V and J calls and clone size are as listed in that table; D and trimming were resolved from the DNA. Here the sample spans more than 250,000 clones, approximately 87% being singletons. The CDR3 runs to 15 residues. V dropped 6 bases and J dropped 9 bases, with 21 bases sitting between them. Germline-derived CDR1 and CDR2 are MNHEY and SVGAGI. These data are taken from a study of blood T cell repertoires in COVID-19. Study background: The study drew acute and convalescent COVID-19 samples from the United States, Italy and Spain. PBMCs, B-cell-depleted T cells, or T cells were the source of the cDNA or gDNA that made up the material.

The V and J genes are TRBV6-5 and TRBJ1-3; TRBD1 might be the D (5 bases). The sample comprised peripheral blood. The clonotype comes from a man in his sixties who had recovered from COVID-19. CDR3 DNA: TGTGCCAGCAGCCAAGGATCGGGGCTGGGGGGCACCATATATTTT. This codes for CASSQGSGLGGTIYF.